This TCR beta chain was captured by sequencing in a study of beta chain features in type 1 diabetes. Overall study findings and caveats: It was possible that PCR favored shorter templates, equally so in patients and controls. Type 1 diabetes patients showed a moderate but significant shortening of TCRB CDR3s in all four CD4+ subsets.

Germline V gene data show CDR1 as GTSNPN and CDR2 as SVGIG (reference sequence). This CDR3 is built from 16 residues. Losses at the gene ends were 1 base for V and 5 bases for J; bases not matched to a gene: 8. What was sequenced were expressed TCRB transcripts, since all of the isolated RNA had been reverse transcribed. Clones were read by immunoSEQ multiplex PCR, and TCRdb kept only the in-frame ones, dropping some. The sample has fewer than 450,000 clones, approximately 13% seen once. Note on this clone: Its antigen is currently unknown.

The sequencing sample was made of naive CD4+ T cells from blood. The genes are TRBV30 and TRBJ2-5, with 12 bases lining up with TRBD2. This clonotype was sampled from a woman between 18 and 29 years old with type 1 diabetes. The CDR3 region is CAWSALLAGGGETQYF. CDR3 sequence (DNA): TGTGCCTGGAGTGCCTTACTAGCGGGAGGCGGGGAGACCCAGTACTTC.